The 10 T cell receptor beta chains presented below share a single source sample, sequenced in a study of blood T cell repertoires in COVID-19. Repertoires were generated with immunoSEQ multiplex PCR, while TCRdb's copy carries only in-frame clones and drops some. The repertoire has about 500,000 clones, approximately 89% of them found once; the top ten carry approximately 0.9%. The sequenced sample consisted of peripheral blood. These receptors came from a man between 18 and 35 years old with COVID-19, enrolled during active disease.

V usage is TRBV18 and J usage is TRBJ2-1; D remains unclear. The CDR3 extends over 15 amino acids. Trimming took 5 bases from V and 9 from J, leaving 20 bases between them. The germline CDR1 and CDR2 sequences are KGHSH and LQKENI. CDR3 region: CASSASSGALVEQFF. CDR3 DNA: TGTGCCAGCTCAGCGTCCAGTGGCGCCCTAGTTGAGCAGTTCTTC.

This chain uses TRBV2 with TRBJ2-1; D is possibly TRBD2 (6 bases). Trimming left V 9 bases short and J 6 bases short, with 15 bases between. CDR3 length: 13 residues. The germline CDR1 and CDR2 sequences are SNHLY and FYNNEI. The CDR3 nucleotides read TGTGCCAGGACTAGGACACTGACCAATGAGCAGTTCTTC. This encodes CARTRTLTNEQFF.

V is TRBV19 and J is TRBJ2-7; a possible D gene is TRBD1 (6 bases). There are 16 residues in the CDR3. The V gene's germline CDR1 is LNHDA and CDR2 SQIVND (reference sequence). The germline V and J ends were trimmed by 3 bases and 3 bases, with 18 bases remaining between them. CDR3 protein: CASSMSRQALGYEQYF. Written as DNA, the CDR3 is TGTGCCAGTAGTATGTCCCGACAGGCACTCGGCTACGAGCAGTACTTC.

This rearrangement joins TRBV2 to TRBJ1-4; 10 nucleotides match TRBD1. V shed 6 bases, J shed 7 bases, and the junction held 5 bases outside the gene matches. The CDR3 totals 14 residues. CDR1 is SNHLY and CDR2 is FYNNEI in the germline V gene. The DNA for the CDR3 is TGTGCCAGCAGGCCGACAGGGGGCTTTGAAAAACTGTTTTTT. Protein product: CASRPTGGFEKLFF.

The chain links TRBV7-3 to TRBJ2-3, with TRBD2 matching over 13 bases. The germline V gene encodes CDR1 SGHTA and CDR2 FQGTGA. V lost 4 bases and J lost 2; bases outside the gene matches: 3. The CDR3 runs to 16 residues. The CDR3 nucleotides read TGTGCCAGCAGCTCGGGACTAGCGGGATACACAGATACGCAGTATTTT. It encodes CASSSGLAGYTDTQYF.

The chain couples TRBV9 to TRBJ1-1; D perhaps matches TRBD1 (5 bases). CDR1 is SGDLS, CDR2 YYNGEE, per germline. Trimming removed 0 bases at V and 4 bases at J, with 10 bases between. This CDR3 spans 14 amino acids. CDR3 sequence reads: CASSVDAGGTEAFF. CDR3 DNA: TGTGCCAGCAGCGTAGACGCCGGGGGCACTGAAGCTTTCTTT.

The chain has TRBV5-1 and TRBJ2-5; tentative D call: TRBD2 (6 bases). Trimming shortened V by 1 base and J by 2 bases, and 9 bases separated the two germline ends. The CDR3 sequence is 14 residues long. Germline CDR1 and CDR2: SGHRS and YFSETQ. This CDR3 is CASSLYGTQETQYF. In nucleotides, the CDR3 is TGCGCCAGCAGCTTGTATGGGACTCAAGAGACCCAGTACTTC.

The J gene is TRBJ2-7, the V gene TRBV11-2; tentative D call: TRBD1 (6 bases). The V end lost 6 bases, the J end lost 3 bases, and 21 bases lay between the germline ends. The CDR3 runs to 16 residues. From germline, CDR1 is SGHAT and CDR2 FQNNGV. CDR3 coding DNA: TGTGCCAGCAGGCTAACGGACAGCGCCCAATACTACGAGCAGTACTTC. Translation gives CASRLTDSAQYYEQYF.

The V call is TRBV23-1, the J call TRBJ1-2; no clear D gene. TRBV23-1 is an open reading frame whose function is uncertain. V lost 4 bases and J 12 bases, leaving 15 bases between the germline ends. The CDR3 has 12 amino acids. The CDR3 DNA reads TGCGCCAGCAGTCGCGAGGGAGTTAGAGACACCTTC. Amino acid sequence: CASSREGVRDTF.

The CDR3 protein is CASSPGGDGETQYF. The DNA for the CDR3 is TGTGCCAGCAGCCCGGGCGGGGACGGGGAGACCCAGTACTTC. The V and J genes are TRBV9 and TRBJ2-5; D might be TRBD2 (6 bases). Trimming shortened V by 4 bases and J by 5 bases, and 15 bases separated the two germline ends. The CDR3 extends over 14 amino acids. From germline, CDR1 is SGDLS and CDR2 YYNGEE.